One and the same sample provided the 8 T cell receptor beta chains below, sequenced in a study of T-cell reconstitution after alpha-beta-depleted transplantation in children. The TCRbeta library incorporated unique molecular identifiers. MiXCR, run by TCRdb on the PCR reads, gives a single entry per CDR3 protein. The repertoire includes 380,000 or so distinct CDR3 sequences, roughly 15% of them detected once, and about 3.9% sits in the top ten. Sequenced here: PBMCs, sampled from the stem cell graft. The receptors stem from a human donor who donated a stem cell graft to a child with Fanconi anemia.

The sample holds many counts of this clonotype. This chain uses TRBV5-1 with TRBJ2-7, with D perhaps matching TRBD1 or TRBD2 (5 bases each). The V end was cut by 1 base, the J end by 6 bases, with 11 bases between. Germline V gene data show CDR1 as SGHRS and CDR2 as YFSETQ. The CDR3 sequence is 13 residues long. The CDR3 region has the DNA TGCGCCAGCAGCTTGACAGGAGGTGGCGAGCAGTACGTC. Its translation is CASSLTGGGEQYV.

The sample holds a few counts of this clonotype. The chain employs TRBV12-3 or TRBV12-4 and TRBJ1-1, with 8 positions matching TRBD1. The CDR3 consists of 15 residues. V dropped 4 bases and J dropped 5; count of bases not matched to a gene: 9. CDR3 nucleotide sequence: TGTGCCAGCAGTTCCAGACAGGGGCTGTTGACTGAAGCTTTCTTT. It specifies CASSSRQGLLTEAFF.

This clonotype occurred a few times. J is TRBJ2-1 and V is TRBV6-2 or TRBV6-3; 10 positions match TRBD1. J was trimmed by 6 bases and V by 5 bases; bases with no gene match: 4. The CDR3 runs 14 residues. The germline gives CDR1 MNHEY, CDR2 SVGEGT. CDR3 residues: CASSRTGGFNEQFF. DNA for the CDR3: TGTGCCAGCAGTCGGACAGGGGGGTTCAATGAGCAGTTCTTC.

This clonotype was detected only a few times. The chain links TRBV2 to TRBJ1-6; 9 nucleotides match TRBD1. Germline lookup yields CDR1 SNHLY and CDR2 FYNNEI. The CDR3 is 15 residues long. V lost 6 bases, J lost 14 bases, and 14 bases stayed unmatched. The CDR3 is CASRSRTGEARSLHF. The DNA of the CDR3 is TGTGCCAGCAGGTCTAGGACAGGGGAAGCTCGGTCCCTCCACTTT.

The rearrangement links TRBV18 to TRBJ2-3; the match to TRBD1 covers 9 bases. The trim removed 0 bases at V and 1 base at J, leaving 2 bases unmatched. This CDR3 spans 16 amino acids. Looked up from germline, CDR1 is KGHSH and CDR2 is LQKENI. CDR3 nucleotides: TGTGCCAGCTCACCACCCAGGACAGGGGGCACAGATACGCAGTATTTT. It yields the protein CASSPPRTGGTDTQYF.

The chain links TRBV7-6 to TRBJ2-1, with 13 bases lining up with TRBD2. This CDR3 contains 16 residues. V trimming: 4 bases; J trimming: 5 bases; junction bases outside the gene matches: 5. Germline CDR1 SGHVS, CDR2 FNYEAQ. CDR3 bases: TGTGCCAGCAGCTCCCCCGGGACTAGCGGGAACAATGAGCAGTTCTTC. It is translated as CASSSPGTSGNNEQFF. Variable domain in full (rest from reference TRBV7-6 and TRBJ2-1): GAGVSQSPRYKVTKRGQDVALRCDPISGHVSLYWYRQALGQGPEFLTYFNYEAQQDKSGLPNDRFSAERPEGSISTLTIQRTEQRDSAMYRCASSSPGTSGNNEQFFGPGTRLTVL.

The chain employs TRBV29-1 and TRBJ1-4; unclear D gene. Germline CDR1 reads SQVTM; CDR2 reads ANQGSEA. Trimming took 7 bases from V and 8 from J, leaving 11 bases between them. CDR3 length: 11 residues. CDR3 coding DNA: TGCAGCGCTTACAGAGGAGAAAAACTGTTTTTT. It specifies CSAYRGEKLFF.

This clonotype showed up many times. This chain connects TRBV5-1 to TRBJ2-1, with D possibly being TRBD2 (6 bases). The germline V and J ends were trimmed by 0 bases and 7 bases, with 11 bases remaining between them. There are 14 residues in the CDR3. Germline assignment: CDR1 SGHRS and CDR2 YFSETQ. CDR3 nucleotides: TGCGCCAGCAGCTTGGCGACTGGAGGGAATGAGCAGTTCTTC. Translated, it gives CASSLATGGNEQFF.